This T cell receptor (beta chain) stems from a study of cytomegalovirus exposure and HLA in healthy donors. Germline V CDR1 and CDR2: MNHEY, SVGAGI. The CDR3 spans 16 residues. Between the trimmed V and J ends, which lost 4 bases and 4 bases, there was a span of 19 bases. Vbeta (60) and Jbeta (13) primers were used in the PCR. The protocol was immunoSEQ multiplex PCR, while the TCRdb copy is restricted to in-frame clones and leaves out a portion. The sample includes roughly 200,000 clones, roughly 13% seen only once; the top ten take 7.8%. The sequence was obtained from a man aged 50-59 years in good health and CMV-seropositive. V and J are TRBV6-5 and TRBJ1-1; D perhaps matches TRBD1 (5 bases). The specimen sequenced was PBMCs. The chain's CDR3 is CASSSTLRVAGTEAFF. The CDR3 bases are TGTGCCAGCAGTTCGACACTCAGGGTTGCCGGCACTGAAGCTTTCTTT.